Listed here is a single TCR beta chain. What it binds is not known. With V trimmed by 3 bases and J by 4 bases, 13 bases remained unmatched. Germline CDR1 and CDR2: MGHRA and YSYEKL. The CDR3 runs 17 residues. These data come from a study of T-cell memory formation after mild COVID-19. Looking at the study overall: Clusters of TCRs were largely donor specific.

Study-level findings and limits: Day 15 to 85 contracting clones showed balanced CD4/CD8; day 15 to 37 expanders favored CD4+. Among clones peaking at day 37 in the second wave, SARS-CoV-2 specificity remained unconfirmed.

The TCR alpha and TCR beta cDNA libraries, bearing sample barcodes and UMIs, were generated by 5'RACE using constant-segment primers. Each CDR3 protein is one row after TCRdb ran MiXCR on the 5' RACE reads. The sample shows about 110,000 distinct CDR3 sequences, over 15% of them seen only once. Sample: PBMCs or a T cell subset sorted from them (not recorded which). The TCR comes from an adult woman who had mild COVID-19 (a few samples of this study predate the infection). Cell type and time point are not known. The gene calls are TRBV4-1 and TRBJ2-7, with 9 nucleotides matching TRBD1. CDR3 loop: CASSQQPPGTGQYEQYF. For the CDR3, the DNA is TGCGCCAGCAGCCAGCAGCCACCCGGGACAGGGCAATACGAGCAGTACTTC.